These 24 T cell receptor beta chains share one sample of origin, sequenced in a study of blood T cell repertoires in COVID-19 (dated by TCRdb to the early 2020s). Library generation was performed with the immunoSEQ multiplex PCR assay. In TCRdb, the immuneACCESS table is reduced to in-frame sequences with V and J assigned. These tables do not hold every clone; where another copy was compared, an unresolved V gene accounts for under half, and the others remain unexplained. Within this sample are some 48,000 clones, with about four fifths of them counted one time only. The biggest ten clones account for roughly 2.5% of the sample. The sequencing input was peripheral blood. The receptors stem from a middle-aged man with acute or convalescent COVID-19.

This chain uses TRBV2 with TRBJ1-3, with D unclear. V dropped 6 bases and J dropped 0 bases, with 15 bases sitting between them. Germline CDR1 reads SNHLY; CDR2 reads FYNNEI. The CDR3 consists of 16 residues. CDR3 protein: CASRQLSLISGNTIYF. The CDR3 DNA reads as TGTGCCAGCAGACAGCTTTCTCTAATCTCTGGAAACACCATATATTTT. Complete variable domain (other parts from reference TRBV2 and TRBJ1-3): EPEVTQTPSHQVTQMGQEVILRCVPISNHLYFYWYRQILGQKVEFLVSFYNNEISEKSEIFDDQFSVERPDGSNFTLKIRSTKLEDSAMYFCASRQLSLISGNTIYFGEGSWLTVV.

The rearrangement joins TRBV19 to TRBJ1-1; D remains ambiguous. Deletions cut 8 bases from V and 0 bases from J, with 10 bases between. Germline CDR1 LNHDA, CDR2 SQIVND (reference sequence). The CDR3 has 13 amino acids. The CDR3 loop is CASSQYMNTEAFF. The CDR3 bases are TGTGCCAGTTCCCAGTACATGAACACTGAAGCTTTCTTT.

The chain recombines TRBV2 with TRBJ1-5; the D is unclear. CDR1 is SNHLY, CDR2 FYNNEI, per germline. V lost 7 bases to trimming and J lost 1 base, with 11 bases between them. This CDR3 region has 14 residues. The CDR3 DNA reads TGTGCCAGCATGAGGGCCAGAAGCAATCAGCCCCAGCATTTT. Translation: CASMRARSNQPQHF.

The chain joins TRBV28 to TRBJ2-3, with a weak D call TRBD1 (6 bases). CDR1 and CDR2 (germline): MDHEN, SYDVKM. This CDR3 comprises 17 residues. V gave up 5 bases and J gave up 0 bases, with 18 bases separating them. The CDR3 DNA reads TGTGCCAGCAGTCTAGTGGCGGACAGCACTAGCACAGATACGCAGTATTTT. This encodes CASSLVADSTSTDTQYF.

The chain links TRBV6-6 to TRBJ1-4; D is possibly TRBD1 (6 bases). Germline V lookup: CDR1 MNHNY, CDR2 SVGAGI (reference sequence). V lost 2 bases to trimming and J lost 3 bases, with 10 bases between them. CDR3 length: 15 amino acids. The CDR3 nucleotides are TGTGCCAGCAGTTACGGGGCAGGGGCTAATGAAAAACTGTTTTTT. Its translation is CASSYGAGANEKLFF.

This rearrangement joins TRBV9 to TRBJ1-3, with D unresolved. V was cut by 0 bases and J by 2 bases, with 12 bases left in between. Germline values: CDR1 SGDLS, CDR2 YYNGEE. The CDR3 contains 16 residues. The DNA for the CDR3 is TGTGCCAGCAGCGTAGTGATCAGTTTCACTGGAAACACCATATATTTT. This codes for CASSVVISFTGNTIYF.

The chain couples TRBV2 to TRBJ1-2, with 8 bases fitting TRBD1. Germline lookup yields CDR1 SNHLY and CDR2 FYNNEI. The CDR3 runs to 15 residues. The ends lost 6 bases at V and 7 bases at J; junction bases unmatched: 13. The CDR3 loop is CASSRGGQGARGYTF. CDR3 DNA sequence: TGTGCCAGCAGCCGAGGGGGGCAGGGGGCTCGTGGCTACACCTTC.

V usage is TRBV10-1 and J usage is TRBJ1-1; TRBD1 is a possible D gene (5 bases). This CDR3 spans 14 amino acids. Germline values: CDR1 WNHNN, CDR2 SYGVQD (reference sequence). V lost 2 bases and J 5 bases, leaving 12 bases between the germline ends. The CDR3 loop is CASSERGGKTEAFF. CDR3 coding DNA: TGCGCCAGCAGTGAGAGGGGCGGAAAGACTGAAGCTTTCTTT.

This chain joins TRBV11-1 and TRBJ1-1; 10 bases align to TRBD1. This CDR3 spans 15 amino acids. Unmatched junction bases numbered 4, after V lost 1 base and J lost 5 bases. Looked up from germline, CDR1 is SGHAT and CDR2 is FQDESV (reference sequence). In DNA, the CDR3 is TGTGCCAGCAGCTTAGGGACAGGGGGATGGACTGAAGCTTTCTTT. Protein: CASSLGTGGWTEAFF.

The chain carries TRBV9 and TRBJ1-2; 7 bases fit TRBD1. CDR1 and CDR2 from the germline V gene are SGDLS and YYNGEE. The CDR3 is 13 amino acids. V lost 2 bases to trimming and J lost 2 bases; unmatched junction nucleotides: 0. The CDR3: CASSVTGNYGYTF. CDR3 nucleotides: TGTGCCAGCAGCGTGACAGGGAACTATGGCTACACCTTC. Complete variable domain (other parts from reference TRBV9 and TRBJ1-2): DSGVTQTPKHLITATGQRVTLRCSPRSGDLSVYWYQQSLDQGLQFLIQYYNGEERAKGNILERFSAQQFPDLHSELNLSSLELGDSALYFCASSVTGNYGYTFGSGTRLTVV.

The CDR3 bases are TGTGCCTGGAGTGTCGGGCAGGGGAAATACAATGAGCAGTTCTTC. Translating gives CAWSVGQGKYNEQFF. The chain combines TRBV30 with TRBJ2-1, with a possible D match to TRBD1 (6 bases). Germline V CDR1 and CDR2: GTSNPN, SVGIG (reference sequence). The CDR3 covers 15 residues. Trimming cost V 0 bases and J 4 bases, with 13 bases left between them.

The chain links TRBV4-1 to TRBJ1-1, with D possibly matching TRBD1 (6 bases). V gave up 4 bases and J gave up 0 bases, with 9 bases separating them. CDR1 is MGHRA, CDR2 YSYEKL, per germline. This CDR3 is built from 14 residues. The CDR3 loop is CASSRQALNTEAFF. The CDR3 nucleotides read TGCGCCAGCAGCCGACAGGCCCTGAACACTGAAGCTTTCTTT.

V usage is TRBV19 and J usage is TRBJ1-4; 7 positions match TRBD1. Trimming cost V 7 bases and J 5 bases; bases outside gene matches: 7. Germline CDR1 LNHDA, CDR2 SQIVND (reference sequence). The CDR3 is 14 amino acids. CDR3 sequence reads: CASNQGQRNEKLFF. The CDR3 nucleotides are TGTGCCAGTAATCAGGGACAGCGGAATGAAAAACTGTTTTTT.

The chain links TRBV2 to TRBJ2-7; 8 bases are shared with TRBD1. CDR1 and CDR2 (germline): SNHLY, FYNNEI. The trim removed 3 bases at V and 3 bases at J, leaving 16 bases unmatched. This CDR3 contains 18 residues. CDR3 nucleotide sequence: TGTGCCAGCAGTGATGCGTCGTCATGGGGACAGGAGGACTACGAGCAGTACTTC. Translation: CASSDASSWGQEDYEQYF.

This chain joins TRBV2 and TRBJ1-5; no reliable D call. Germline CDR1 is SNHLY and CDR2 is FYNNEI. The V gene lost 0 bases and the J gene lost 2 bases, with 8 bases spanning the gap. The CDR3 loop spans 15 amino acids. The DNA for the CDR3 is TGTGCCAGCAGTGAAGCTTTGGCAGGCAATCAGCCCCAGCATTTT. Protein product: CASSEALAGNQPQHF.

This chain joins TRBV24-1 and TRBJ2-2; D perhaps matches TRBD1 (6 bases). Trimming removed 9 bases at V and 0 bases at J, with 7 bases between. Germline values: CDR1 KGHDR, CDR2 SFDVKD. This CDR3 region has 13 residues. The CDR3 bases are TGTGCCACCGGGACACCGAACACCGGGGAGCTGTTTTTT. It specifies CATGTPNTGELFF.

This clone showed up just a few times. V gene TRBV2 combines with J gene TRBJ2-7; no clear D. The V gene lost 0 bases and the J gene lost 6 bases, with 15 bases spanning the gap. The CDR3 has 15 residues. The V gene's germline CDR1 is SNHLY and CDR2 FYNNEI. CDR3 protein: CASSEAASLLREQYF. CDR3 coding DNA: TGTGCCAGCAGTGAAGCGGCTAGTTTATTGCGCGAGCAGTACTTC.

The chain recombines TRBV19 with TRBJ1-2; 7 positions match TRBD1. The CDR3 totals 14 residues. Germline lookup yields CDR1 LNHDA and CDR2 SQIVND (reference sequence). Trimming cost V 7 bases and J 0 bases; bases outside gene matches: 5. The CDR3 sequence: CASTPQGSNYGYTF. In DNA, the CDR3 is TGTGCCAGTACCCCACAGGGGTCTAACTATGGCTACACCTTC.

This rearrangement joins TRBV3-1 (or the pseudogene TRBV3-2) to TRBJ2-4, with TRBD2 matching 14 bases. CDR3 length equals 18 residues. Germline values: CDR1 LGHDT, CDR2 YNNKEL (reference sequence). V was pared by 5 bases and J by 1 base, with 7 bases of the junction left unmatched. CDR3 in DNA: TGTGCCAGCAGCAGTCCGGGACTAGCGGGAGTGGCCAAAAACATTCAGTACTTC. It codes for CASSSPGLAGVAKNIQYF.

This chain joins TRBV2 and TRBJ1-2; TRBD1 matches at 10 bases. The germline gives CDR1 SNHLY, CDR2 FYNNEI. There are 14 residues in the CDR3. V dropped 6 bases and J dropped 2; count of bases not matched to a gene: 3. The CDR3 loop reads CASRGQGSNYGYTF. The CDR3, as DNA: TGTGCCAGCAGGGGACAGGGGAGCAACTATGGCTACACCTTC.

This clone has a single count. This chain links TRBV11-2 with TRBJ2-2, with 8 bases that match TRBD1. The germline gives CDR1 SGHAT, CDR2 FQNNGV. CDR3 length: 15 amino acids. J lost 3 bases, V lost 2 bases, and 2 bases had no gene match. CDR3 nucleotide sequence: TGTGCCAGCAGCTTACAGGGGGCGGACACCGGGGAGCTGTTTTTT. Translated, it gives CASSLQGADTGELFF.

The CDR3 loop reads CASSIQGWTEAFF. The CDR3 region has the DNA TGTGCCAGCAGTATACAGGGGTGGACTGAAGCTTTCTTT. This sequence joins TRBV6-5 and TRBJ1-1, with 7 bases lining up with TRBD1. The CDR3 is 13 residues long. The V gene's germline CDR1 is MNHEY and CDR2 SVGAGI. V dropped 5 bases and J dropped 5; count of bases not matched to a gene: 5.

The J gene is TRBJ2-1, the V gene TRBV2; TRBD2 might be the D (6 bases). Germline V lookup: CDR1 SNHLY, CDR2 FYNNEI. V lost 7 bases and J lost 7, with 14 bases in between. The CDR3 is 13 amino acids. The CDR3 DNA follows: TGTGCCAGCAACTTACCAAGCGGGAATGAGCAGTTCTTC. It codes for CASNLPSGNEQFF.

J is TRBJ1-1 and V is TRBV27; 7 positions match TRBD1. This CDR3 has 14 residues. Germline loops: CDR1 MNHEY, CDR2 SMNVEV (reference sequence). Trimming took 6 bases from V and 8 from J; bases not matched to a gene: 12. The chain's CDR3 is CASSRQGMPWEAFF. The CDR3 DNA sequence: TGTGCCAGCAGCCGACAGGGAATGCCTTGGGAAGCTTTCTTT.